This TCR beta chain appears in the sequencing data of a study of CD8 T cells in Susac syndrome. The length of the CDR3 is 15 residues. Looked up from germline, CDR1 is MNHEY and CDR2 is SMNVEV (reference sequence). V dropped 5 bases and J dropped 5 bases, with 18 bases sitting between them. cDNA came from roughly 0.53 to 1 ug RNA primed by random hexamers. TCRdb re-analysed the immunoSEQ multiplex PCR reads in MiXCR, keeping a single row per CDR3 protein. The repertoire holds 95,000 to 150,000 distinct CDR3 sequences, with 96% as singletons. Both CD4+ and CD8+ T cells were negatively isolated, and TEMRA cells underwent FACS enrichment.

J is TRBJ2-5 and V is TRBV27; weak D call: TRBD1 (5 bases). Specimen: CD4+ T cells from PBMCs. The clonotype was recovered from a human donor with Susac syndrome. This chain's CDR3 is CASSPGSLGKETQYF. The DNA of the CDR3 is TGTGCCAGCAGTCCAGGGTCCCTGGGAAAGGAGACCCAGTACTTC.